This T cell receptor beta chain was sequenced during a study of identical twins. General study points: The study reached conclusions through statistical analysis that was cross-sectional, not following the same donors. Modeled out-of-frame TCR alpha sharing in monozygotic twins fell below observed levels.

As concerns this clonotype: Its antigen remains unidentified.

The V gene lost 1 base and the J gene lost 7 bases, with 4 bases spanning the gap. The CDR3 totals 12 residues. CDR1 and CDR2 from the germline V gene are LNHDA and SQIVND (reference sequence). All donors comprised healthy Caucasians. It was template switching that added a universal primer site, and there were unique molecular identifiers on the cDNA. From the 5' RACE reads, TCRdb called clonotypes with MiXCR, one entry per CDR3 protein. The table has 500,000 or so distinct CDR3 sequences, about 13% seen once. The sample was also linked to a second study, of yellow fever vaccine responses in identical twins.

Sequenced input: CD4+ T cells sorted from blood. This TCR derives from a woman under 30 in good health. The rearrangement links TRBV19 to TRBJ2-2; D is unclear. CDR3 sequence (DNA): TGTGCCAGTAGTATAGTTGGCGGGGAGCTGTTTTTT. This sequence encodes CASSIVGGELFF.